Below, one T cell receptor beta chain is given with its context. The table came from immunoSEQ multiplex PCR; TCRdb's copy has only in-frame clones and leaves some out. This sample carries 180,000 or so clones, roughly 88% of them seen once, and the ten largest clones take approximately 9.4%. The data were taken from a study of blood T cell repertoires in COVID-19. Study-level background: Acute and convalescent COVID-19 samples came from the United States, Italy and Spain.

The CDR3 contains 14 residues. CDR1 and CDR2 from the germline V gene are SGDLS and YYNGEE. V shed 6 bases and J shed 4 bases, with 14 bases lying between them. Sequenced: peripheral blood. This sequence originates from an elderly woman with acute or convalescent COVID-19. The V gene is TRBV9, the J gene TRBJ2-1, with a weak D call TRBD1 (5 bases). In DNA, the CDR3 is TGTGCCAGCAATCCTGGGGCAGGATACAATGAGCAGTTCTTC. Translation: CASNPGAGYNEQFF.